This entry lists 12 T cell receptor beta chains sequenced from one sample in a study of blood T cells in healthy people across ages. Then a second PCR, running about 6 to 12 cycles, was carried out with a sample-barcoded 5' primer and a J-beta primer mix. Each CDR3 protein gets one entry after TCRdb re-called the 5' RACE reads with MiXCR. The data show about a million distinct CDR3 sequences, with roughly 51% seen just once and roughly a fifth held by the top ten. The sample was blood. The receptor set was obtained from an older woman in good health.

The chain employs TRBV27 and TRBJ2-5; tentative D call: TRBD2 (6 bases). Between the trimmed V and J ends, which lost 3 bases and 11 bases, there was a span of 25 bases. The CDR3 has 16 residues. Germline CDR1 and CDR2: MNHEY and SMNVEV (reference sequence). Here the CDR3 reads CASSFAPGEKINKQYF. The CDR3, as DNA: TGTGCCAGCAGTTTCGCTCCGGGGGAGAAGATTAACAAGCAGTACTTC.

In this sample, this clonotype turned up a few times. This sequence joins TRBV12-3 or TRBV12-4 and TRBJ1-5; 8 positions match TRBD1. V lost 6 bases and J lost 2; bases outside the gene matches: 6. This CDR3 has 15 amino acids. The CDR3 here is CASSKTGEGNQPQHF. CDR3 DNA: TGTGCCAGCAGCAAGACAGGGGAGGGCAATCAGCCCCAGCATTTT.

About this clonotype: The junction departs from the called germline gene at one end, perhaps through a read error. This rearrangement joins TRBV29-1 to TRBJ2-3; a weak D match, TRBD2 (5 bases). The CDR3 length is 13 residues. Germline CDR1 reads SQVTM; CDR2 reads ANQGSEA. The CDR3 protein is CSASLSGSDTRYF. The CDR3 DNA reads as TGCAGCGCCTCCCTTTCGGGGTCAGATACGCGGTATTTT.

This chain connects TRBV18 to TRBJ2-7; tentative D call: TRBD2 (5 bases). Trimming pared 6 bases from V and 6 bases from J, leaving 15 bases between. The germline V gene has CDR1 KGHSH and CDR2 LQKENI. The length of the CDR3 is 13 residues. CDR3 in DNA: TGTGCCAGCTCCCTTTTGCAGGCGGGCGAGCAGTACTTC. Its translation: CASSLLQAGEQYF.

The chain couples TRBV6-2 or TRBV6-3 to TRBJ2-5; 9 bases are shared with TRBD2. V gave up 5 bases and J gave up 2 bases; unmatched junction bases: 6. The CDR3 consists of 15 residues. From germline, CDR1 is MNHEY and CDR2 SVGEGT. The CDR3 loop is CASSRREGQQETQYF. DNA for the CDR3: TGTGCCAGCAGTCGGCGGGAGGGCCAGCAAGAGACCCAGTACTTC.

The rearrangement links TRBV27 to TRBJ2-1, with 7 bases fitting TRBD1. Germline values: CDR1 MNHEY, CDR2 SMNVEV (reference sequence). The V and J ends lost 6 bases and 9 bases, in that order; junction bases with no gene match: 11. CDR3 length: 14 amino acids. This CDR3 reads CASSRGLGLGEQFF. In nucleotides, the CDR3 is TGTGCCAGCAGCAGGGGGTTGGGCCTCGGTGAGCAGTTCTTC.

J is TRBJ2-3 and V is TRBV5-1; D possibly corresponds to TRBD1 (6 bases). V lost 4 bases, J lost 6 bases, and 12 bases lay in between. This CDR3 has 13 residues. Per germline, CDR1 SGHRS and CDR2 YFSETQ. The CDR3 is CASSKGQRDTQYF. In DNA form, the CDR3 reads TGCGCCAGCAGCAAAGGACAGCGGGATACGCAGTATTTT.

The V and J genes are TRBV7-2 and TRBJ1-5; TRBD1 might be the D (6 bases). V was pared by 5 bases and J by 3 bases, with 11 bases between. CDR3 length: 14 amino acids. CDR1 SGHTA and CDR2 FQGNSA come from the germline V gene. Here the CDR3 reads CASSTGQFNQPQHF. CDR3 in DNA: TGTGCCAGCAGCACCGGACAGTTCAATCAGCCCCAGCATTTT.

The chain employs TRBV4-3 and TRBJ2-2, with D perhaps matching TRBD1 (5 bases). The CDR3 has 14 residues. Trimming stripped 4 bases from V and 6 bases from J, with 12 bases between. Germline-derived CDR1 and CDR2 are LGHNA and YSLEER. The CDR3 region is CASSRDSYAGELFF. For the CDR3, the DNA is TGCGCCAGCAGCCGCGACAGTTACGCCGGGGAGCTGTTTTTT.

The chain employs TRBV18 and TRBJ2-4; TRBD2 aligns across 9 bases. The ends lost 6 bases at V and 0 bases at J; junction bases unmatched: 6. The CDR3 is made up of 16 amino acids. The V gene's germline CDR1 is KGHSH and CDR2 LQKENI. CDR3 amino acids: CASSPLAGIAKNIQYF. The CDR3 DNA sequence: TGTGCCAGCTCTCCTCTAGCGGGGATAGCCAAAAACATTCAGTACTTC.

In this sample, this clonotype turned up a few times. DNA of the CDR3: TGTGCCAGCAGCTTAGTCCCCTCCGCGAGGGCCTCCTACGAGCAGTACTTC. Translating it yields CASSLVPSARASYEQYF. The chain employs TRBV7-9 and TRBJ2-7, with a tentative D call TRBD2 (5 bases). V was trimmed by 1 base and J by 0 bases, leaving 16 bases between them. Germline V gene data show CDR1 as SEHNR and CDR2 as FQNEAQ (reference sequence). The CDR3 is 17 amino acids.

The CDR3: CASSDTDGRLETQYF. The CDR3 bases are TGCGCCAGCAGCGACACGGACGGCCGGTTGGAGACCCAGTACTTC. The rearrangement links TRBV5-1 to TRBJ2-5; D gene uncertain. With 4 bases removed from V and 5 bases from J, the gap between germline ends came to 18 bases. The length of the CDR3 is 15 residues. Germline loops: CDR1 SGHRS, CDR2 YFSETQ.